This TCR beta chain was sequenced for a study of shared clonotypes between healthy human individuals. TCRdb keeps only in-frame clones here, not all; method: immunoSEQ multiplex PCR. The table lists about 380,000 clones, 95% to 97% of them singletons. Losses at the gene ends were 1 base for V and 7 bases for J; bases not matched to a gene: 4. CDR1 SGHAT and CDR2 FQNNGV come from the germline V gene. The CDR3 spans 15 residues. The sample was memory CD8+ T cells sorted from blood. This sample's subset: CD45RO+ cells pooled with CCR7-negative TemRA cells. The receptor comes from a man younger than 45 in good health. The rearrangement links TRBV11-2 to TRBJ1-2; the match to TRBD1 covers 12 bases. Written as DNA, the CDR3 is TGTGCCAGCAGCTTAGGGGGGACAGGGGGCTTTGGCTACACCTTC. The encoded protein is CASSLGGTGGFGYTF. The complete variable domain, with remaining parts taken from reference TRBV11-2 and TRBJ1-2, reads EAGVAQSPRYKIIEKRQSVAFWCNPISGHATLYWYQQILGQGPKLLIQFQNNGVVDDSQLPKDRFSAERLKGVDSTLKIQPAKLEDSAVYLCASSLGGTGGFGYTFGSGTRLTVV.